One T cell receptor beta chain is described in this entry. The antigen is not known. The data are from a study of blood T cells in healthy people across ages. Regarding the study as a whole: Compared with aged donors, long-lived donors showed fewer expanded clones, suggesting selection. TCR beta diversity tracked closely with naive T cell percentage. A roughly linear fall in TCR beta diversity per million T cells was seen with increasing age.

This CDR3 region has 15 residues. Losses at the gene ends were 7 bases for V and 6 bases for J; bases not matched to a gene: 12. Germline loops: CDR1 SQVTM, CDR2 ANQGSEA. A second PCR, run for roughly 7 to 11 cycles, used a sample-barcoded 5' primer plus a J-beta primer mix. Each CDR3 protein is one row after TCRdb ran MiXCR on the 5' RACE reads. The sample holds 750,000 to 950,000 distinct CDR3 sequences, around 29% seen once. In addition, the sample was reused for a study of T cells of mothers and their children. Turning to that study: T cell clones that were persistent and microchimeric went undetected.

The V gene is TRBV29-1, the J gene TRBJ2-1; the match to TRBD2 covers 10 bases. The origin of this receptor is a middle-aged woman in good health. Sequences were obtained from blood. The CDR3 protein is CSAVERGGLGNEQFF. The CDR3 DNA follows: TGCAGCGCTGTCGAGCGGGGGGGCCTCGGCAATGAGCAGTTCTTC.